The 18 T cell receptor beta chains listed next were all sequenced from one sample in a study of T cells in localized non-small cell lung cancer (dated by TCRdb to the early 2020s). The protocol used for the library was the immunoSEQ multiplex PCR assay. As stored in TCRdb, this immuneACCESS dataset retains in-frame rearrangements with V and J assigned. A fraction of the clones does not appear; measured against another copy, unresolved V genes explain less than half of the discrepancy, and the remainder lacks a known reason. The sample table lists 40,000 to 55,000 clones, 81% of them with a count of one. The ten top clones hold approximately 17% of the sample. The material was peripheral blood mononuclear cells, obtained before any cancer treatment. The receptor source for this set is a man aged 40 to 70 with stage III lung adenocarcinoma.

This clone has only one observation. This sequence joins TRBV6-1 and TRBJ2-1, with D uncertain. The CDR3 has 15 amino acids. The V gene's germline CDR1 is MNHNS and CDR2 SASEGT. Trimming stripped 2 bases from V and 0 bases from J, with 8 bases between. The CDR3 region has the DNA TGTGCCAGCAGTGAACGGCGGAGCTCCTACAATGAGCAGTTCTTC. Protein product: CASSERRSSYNEQFF.

This rearrangement joins TRBV4-2 to TRBJ1-1; TRBD1 agrees at 7 bases. Losses at the gene ends were 3 bases for V and 3 bases for J; bases not matched to a gene: 4. This CDR3 contains 14 residues. Germline CDR1 is LGHNA and CDR2 is YNFKEQ. The CDR3 coding sequence is TGTGCCAGCAGCCATGAACAGGGGTACACTGAAGCTTTCTTT. It translates to CASSHEQGYTEAFF.

The chain is built from TRBV28 and TRBJ2-5, with 9 bases matching TRBD2. Trimming took 6 bases from V and 3 from J; bases not matched to a gene: 14. The CDR3 extends over 17 amino acids. Germline CDR1 MDHEN, CDR2 SYDVKM. Here the CDR3 DNA reads TGTGCCAGCAGGAATAGCGGGGGCCTTGATTATAAAGAGACCCAGTACTTC. Protein product: CASRNSGGLDYKETQYF.

The genes are TRBV6-5 and TRBJ2-1; the D gene could be TRBD1 or TRBD2 (6 bases each). Trimming took off 2 bases at V and 7 bases at J, with 15 bases between the two ends. This CDR3 contains 15 residues. CDR1 is MNHEY and CDR2 is SVGAGI in the germline V gene. The CDR3 sequence is CASSYGWGAGNEQFF. CDR3 nucleotides: TGTGCCAGCAGTTACGGTTGGGGGGCAGGGAATGAGCAGTTCTTC.

The gene calls are TRBV13 and TRBJ2-1; the D is unclear. The CDR3 totals 17 residues. V lost 1 base, J lost 0 bases, and 13 bases lay in between. Germline lookup yields CDR1 PRHDT and CDR2 FYEKMQ (reference sequence). CDR3 bases: TGTGCCAGCAGCTTAGACCTAGGAAGGAGCTCCTACAATGAGCAGTTCTTC. This gives the protein CASSLDLGRSSYNEQFF.

The V call is TRBV4-2, the J call TRBJ1-5, with D hard to call. V was shortened by 1 base and J by 6 bases, with 13 bases between the two germline ends. CDR1 LGHNA and CDR2 YNFKEQ come from the germline V gene. The CDR3 covers 15 residues. The DNA of the CDR3 is TGTGCCAGCAGCCAAGGGCCCGACGGTCCTCAGCCCCAGCATTTT. It codes for CASSQGPDGPQPQHF.

This chain joins TRBV5-6 and TRBJ2-7; tentative D call: TRBD2 (6 bases). Trimming removed 1 base at V and 0 bases at J, with 14 bases between. The CDR3 runs to 16 residues. CDR1 SGHDT and CDR2 YYEEEE come from the germline V gene. In DNA form, the CDR3 reads TGTGCCAGCAGCTTGTGGGACTGGGGAGACTCCTACGAGCAGTACTTC. Translated: CASSLWDWGDSYEQYF.

The rearrangement joins TRBV15 to TRBJ2-3; 10 bases match TRBD2. Trimming cost V 3 bases and J 1 base; bases outside gene matches: 4. The germline V gene encodes CDR1 LNHNV and CDR2 YYDKDF (reference sequence). The CDR3 is 16 amino acids. This chain's CDR3 is CATSRTGTSGTDTQYF. The CDR3, as DNA: TGTGCCACCAGCAGGACGGGGACTAGCGGCACAGATACGCAGTATTTT.

This chain uses TRBV5-4 with TRBJ2-5, with 13 bases matching TRBD2. This CDR3 has 17 residues. Germline V CDR1 and CDR2: SGHNT, YYREEE (reference sequence). V was clipped by 0 bases and J by 0 bases; unmatched bases: 2. The CDR3 sequence is CASSLGTSGGNQETQYF. The CDR3 region has the DNA TGTGCCAGCAGCTTGGGGACTAGCGGGGGCAACCAAGAGACCCAGTACTTC.

The chain links TRBV6-1 to TRBJ1-2; D unclear. CDR3 length: 14 amino acids. The V and J ends lost 4 bases and 1 base respectively, with 10 bases between them. Germline CDR1 is MNHNS and CDR2 is SASEGT. The CDR3 DNA is TGTGCCAGCAGTGGCCGGGATTTTAACTATGGCTACACCTTC. It is translated as CASSGRDFNYGYTF.

V usage is TRBV11-3 and J usage is TRBJ2-6; D might be TRBD1 or TRBD2, each matching 5 bases. This CDR3 contains 18 residues. The ends were cut back, 10 bases at V and 4 bases at J, with 26 bases in the middle. In germline, CDR1 is SGHNT, CDR2 YENEEA. CDR3 in DNA: TGTGCCATCCCCCAATCGGGACGGCGAGGCGGAGGGGCCAACGTCCTGACTTTC. Its translation is CAIPQSGRRGGGANVLTF.

The chain has TRBV6-5 and TRBJ2-1; D tentatively fits TRBD1 or TRBD2 (5 bases each). Trimming took 2 bases from V and 11 from J, leaving 16 bases between them. The germline CDR1 and CDR2 sequences are MNHEY and SVGAGI. The CDR3 length is 14 residues. Here the CDR3 DNA reads TGTGCCAGCAGTTACATCGGTAGCGAGGGGCAGCAGTTCTTC. Residues: CASSYIGSEGQQFF.

This chain uses TRBV27 with TRBJ1-5; D gene ambiguous. The CDR3 loop spans 14 amino acids. V was clipped by 4 bases and J by 7 bases, with 14 bases between them. CDR1 is MNHEY, CDR2 SMNVEV, per germline (reference sequence). CDR3 coding DNA: TGTGCCAGCAGTTCCGGACGTGGGAGACAGCCCCAGCATTTT. Its translation: CASSSGRGRQPQHF.

The chain has TRBV4-2 and TRBJ2-1; 8 positions agree with TRBD2. The germline gives CDR1 LGHNA, CDR2 YNFKEQ. V was clipped by 4 bases and J by 1 base; unmatched bases: 15. This CDR3 spans 19 amino acids. CDR3 sequence: CASSLLFDGGVRSYNEQFF. The CDR3 region has the DNA TGTGCCAGCAGCCTCCTCTTCGACGGGGGGGTACGGTCCTACAATGAGCAGTTCTTC.

This clone was observed once. The genes are TRBV5-5 and TRBJ2-4, with 9 bases lining up with TRBD1. The CDR3 is 16 amino acids. The germline CDR1 and CDR2 sequences are SGHKS and YYEKEE (reference sequence). Losses at the gene ends were 4 bases for V and 0 bases for J; bases not matched to a gene: 5. The CDR3 sequence is CASSQRTGEAKNIQYF. As DNA, the CDR3 is TGTGCCAGCAGCCAGAGGACAGGGGAAGCCAAAAACATTCAGTACTTC.

The rearrangement links TRBV6-5 to TRBJ2-1, with D maybe TRBD2 (6 bases). Germline values: CDR1 MNHEY, CDR2 SVGAGI. This CDR3 contains 14 residues. Trimming took 8 bases from V and 1 from J, leaving 12 bases between them. In DNA form, the CDR3 reads TGTGCCAGCGGGCGGGGCGCGTCCTACAATGAGCAGTTCTTC. Protein product: CASGRGASYNEQFF.

V and J are TRBV2 and TRBJ1-5; D may be TRBD1 (6 bases). The ends were cut back, 8 bases at V and 4 bases at J, with 12 bases in the middle. The length of the CDR3 is 13 residues. Germline V gene lookup returns CDR1 SNHLY and CDR2 FYNNEI. CDR3 sequence: CASVQGLNQPQHF. In DNA, the CDR3 is TGTGCCAGCGTACAGGGTTTGAATCAGCCCCAGCATTTT.

The V and J genes are TRBV25-1 and TRBJ2-5; D unresolved. With 3 bases removed from V and 0 bases from J, the gap between germline ends came to 5 bases. This CDR3 has 13 amino acids. Looked up from germline, CDR1 is MGHDK and CDR2 is SYGVNS. The CDR3 spells CASSERYQETQYF. The CDR3 bases are TGTGCCAGCAGTGAGAGGTACCAAGAGACCCAGTACTTC.